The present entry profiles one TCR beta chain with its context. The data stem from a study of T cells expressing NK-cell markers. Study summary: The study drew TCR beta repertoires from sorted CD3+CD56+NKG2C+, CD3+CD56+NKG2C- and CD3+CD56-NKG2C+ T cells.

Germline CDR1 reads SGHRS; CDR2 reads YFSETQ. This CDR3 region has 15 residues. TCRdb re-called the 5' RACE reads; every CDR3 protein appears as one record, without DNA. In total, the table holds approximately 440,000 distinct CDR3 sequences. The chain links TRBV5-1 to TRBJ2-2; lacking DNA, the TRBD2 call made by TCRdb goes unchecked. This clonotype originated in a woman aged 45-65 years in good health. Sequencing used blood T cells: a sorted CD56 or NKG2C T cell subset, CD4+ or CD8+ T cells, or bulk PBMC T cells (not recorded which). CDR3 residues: CASSPGIAGSRELFF. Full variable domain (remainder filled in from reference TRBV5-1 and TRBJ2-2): KAGVTQTPRYLIKTRGQQVTLSCSPISGHRSVSWYQQTPGQGLQFLFEYFSETQRNKGNFPGRFSGRQFSNSRSEMNVSTLELGDSALYLCASSPGIAGSRELFFGEGSRLTVL.